This T cell receptor beta chain was obtained from a study of blood T cell repertoires in COVID-19. Study-wide background: There were acute and convalescent COVID-19 samples, and they came from the United States, Italy and Spain.

Losses at the gene ends were 3 bases for V and 4 bases for J; bases not matched to a gene: 9. The germline gives CDR1 SGHNT, CDR2 YYREEE (reference sequence). The CDR3 totals 15 residues. TCRdb's copy holds only in-frame clones and misses some; the assay was immunoSEQ multiplex PCR. The repertoire has about 130,000 clones, 75% to 90% of them found once; the top ten carry approximately 4.3%. The J gene is TRBJ2-5, the V gene TRBV5-4; TRBD1 matches 7 bases. The sequence came from a man between 60 and 70 years old with COVID-19, enrolled during active disease. The source material was peripheral blood. The CDR3 region is CASSSPDRSGETQYF. In DNA, the CDR3 is TGTGCCAGCAGCTCCCCGGACAGGTCAGGAGAGACCCAGTACTTC.